This T cell receptor beta chain is drawn from a study of blood T cell repertoires in COVID-19. Looked up from germline, CDR1 is SGHNT and CDR2 is YYREEE (reference sequence). The CDR3 totals 13 residues. The assay was immunoSEQ multiplex PCR, and TCRdb's table has in-frame clones only and misses some. The sample lists approximately 150,000 clones, around 79% occurring once. Comments on this clone: Mismatch with germline at one junction end may stem from a read error.

The specimen was peripheral blood. The chain recombines TRBV5-4 with TRBJ1-6, with a possible D match to TRBD1 (5 bases). The receptor comes from a woman aged 55-75 years with COVID-19, enrolled during active disease. This CDR3 is CACPRRDKSPLHF. The CDR3 region has the DNA TGTGCCTGCCCCCGCAGGGATAAGTCACCCCTCCACTTT.